A single sample is the source of the 3 T cell receptor beta chains below, sequenced in a study of identical twins. TCRdb recomputed calls from the 5' RACE reads with MiXCR, one row per CDR3 protein. The sample has 400,000 to 550,000 distinct CDR3 sequences; 20% to 25% are singletons. Separately, the same data were catalogued under a study of T cells expressing NK-cell markers.

Sequencing was performed on CD4+ T cells sorted from blood. The receptors originated from a woman aged 18-30 years in good health.

V gene TRBV6-5 combines with J gene TRBJ1-1; 7 nucleotides agree with TRBD1. In germline, CDR1 is MNHEY, CDR2 SVGAGI. Losses at the gene ends were 0 bases for V and 4 bases for J; bases not matched to a gene: 11. The CDR3 has 17 amino acids. CDR3 loop: CASSYSISGGGGTEAFF. The CDR3 coding sequence is TGTGCCAGCAGTTACTCCATTTCAGGGGGAGGAGGCACTGAAGCTTTCTTT.

At least ten counts were recorded for this clonotype. The chain couples TRBV5-6 to TRBJ2-3; no reliable D call. Germline V gene sequence: CDR1 SGHDT, CDR2 YYEEEE. Trimming removed 4 bases at V and 0 bases at J, with 9 bases between. The CDR3 runs 14 residues. The CDR3 protein is CASSLVDSTDTQYF. CDR3 DNA sequence: TGTGCCAGCAGCCTGGTGGACAGCACAGATACGCAGTATTTT.

At least ten counts were recorded for this clonotype. The V call is TRBV5-1, the J call TRBJ2-3, with 11 bases identical to TRBD2. The V and J ends lost 3 bases and 0 bases, in that order; junction bases with no gene match: 3. The CDR3 has 16 residues. Germline loops: CDR1 SGHRS, CDR2 YFSETQ. CDR3 bases: TGCGCCAGCAGCTCGGGACTAGCGGCGAGCACAGATACGCAGTATTTT. Protein: CASSSGLAASTDTQYF.